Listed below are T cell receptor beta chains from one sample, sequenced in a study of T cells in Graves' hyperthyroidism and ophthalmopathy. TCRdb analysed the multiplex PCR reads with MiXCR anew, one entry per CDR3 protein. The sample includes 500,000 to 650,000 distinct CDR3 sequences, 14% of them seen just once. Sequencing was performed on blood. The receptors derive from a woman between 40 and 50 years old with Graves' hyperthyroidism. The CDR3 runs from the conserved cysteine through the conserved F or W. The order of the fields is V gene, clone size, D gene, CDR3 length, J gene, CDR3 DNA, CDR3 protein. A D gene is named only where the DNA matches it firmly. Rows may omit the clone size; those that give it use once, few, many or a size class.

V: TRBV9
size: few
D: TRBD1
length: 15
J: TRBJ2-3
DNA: TGTGCCAGCAGCGTACAGGGGGCAATAACAGATACGCAGTATTTT
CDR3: CASSVQGAITDTQYF

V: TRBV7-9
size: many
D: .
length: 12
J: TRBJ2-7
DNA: TGTGCCAGCAGCGCTGGAAGTCTCGAGCAGTACTTC
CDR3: CASSAGSLEQYF

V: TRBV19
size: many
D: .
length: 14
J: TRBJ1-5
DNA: TGTGCCAGTACGCGGCAGACTAGCAATCAGCCCCAGCATTTT
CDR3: CASTRQTSNQPQHF

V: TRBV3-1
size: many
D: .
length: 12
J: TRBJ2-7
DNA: TGTGCCAGCAGCCAAGTGCGGGAACAGCAGTACTTC
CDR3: CASSQVREQQYF

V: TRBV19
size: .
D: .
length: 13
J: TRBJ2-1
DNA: TGTGCCAGTAGTCGTGGGTTTTACAATGAGCAGTTCTTC
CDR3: CASSRGFYNEQFF

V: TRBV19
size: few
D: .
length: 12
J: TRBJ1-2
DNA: TGTGCCAGTAGTCCACAGACAGGCGGCTACACCTTC
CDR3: CASSPQTGGYTF

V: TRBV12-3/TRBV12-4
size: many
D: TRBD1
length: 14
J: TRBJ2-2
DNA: TGTGCCAGCAGTATAGGGACAGTGAGTAGGGAGCTGTTTTTT
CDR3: CASSIGTVSRELFF

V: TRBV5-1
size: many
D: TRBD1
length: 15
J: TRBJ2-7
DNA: TGCGCCAGCAAGAAGGGACAGGGGAGCTCCTACGAGCAGTACTTC
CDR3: CASKKGQGSSYEQYF

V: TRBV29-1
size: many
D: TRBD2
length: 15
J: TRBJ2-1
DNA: TGCAGCGTTCCTGCCCGAGGACTAGCGGACAATGAGCAGTTCTTC
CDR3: CSVPARGLADNEQFF

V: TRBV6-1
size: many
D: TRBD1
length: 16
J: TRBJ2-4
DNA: TGTGCCAGCAGTCTTGGACAGGGGATAGCCAAAAACATTCAGTACTTC
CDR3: CASSLGQGIAKNIQYF

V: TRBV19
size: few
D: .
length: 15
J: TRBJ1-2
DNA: TGTGCCAGTAGTAAAACCGGAGGGATAAAGTATGGCTACACCTTC
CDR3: CASSKTGGIKYGYTF

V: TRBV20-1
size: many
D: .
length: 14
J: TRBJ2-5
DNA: TGCAGTGCTTTTGCCGGGACAAAGCAAGAGACCCAGTACTTC
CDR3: CSAFAGTKQETQYF

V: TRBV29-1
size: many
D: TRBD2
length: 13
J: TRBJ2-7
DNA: TGCAGCGTTTCTAGCGGGAACTCCTACGAGCAGTACTTC
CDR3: CSVSSGNSYEQYF

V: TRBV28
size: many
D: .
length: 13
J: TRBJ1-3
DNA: TGTGCCAGCAGTTTACCCGAACGAAACACCATATATTTT
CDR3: CASSLPERNTIYF

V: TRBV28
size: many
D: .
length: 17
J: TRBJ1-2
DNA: TGTGCCAGCAGTTTGAAGGATGTGAGAGGGATAAGATATGGCTACACCTTC
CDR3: CASSLKDVRGIRYGYTF

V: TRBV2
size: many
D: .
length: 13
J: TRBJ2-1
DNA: TGTGCCAGCAGTGGGGGGGACGGCAATGAGCAGTTCTTC
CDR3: CASSGGDGNEQFF

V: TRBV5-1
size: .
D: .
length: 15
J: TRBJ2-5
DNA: TGCGCCAGCAGCTTGGAGTCAGGAAGGGGAGAGACCCAGTACTTC
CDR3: CASSLESGRGETQYF

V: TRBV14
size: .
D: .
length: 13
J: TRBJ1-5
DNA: TGTGCCAGCAGCCAAGACGGGTTCCAGCCCCAGCATTTT
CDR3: CASSQDGFQPQHF

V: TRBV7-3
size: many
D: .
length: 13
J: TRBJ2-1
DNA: TGTGCCAGCAGCCCAGGACGGGTCAATGAGCAGTTCTTC
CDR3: CASSPGRVNEQFF

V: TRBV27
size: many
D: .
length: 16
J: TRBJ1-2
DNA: TGTGCCAGCAGATCGCCCCGATCGACAGCTAACTATGGCTACACCTTC
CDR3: CASRSPRSTANYGYTF

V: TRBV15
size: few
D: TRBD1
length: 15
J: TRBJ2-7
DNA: TGTGCCACCAGCAGAGACAGGGGGCTGAACTACGAGCAGTACTTC
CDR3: CATSRDRGLNYEQYF

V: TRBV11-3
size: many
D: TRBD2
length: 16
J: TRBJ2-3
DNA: TGTGCCAGCAGCCCCCCCACTAGCGGGAGCGAGTATACGCAGTATTTT
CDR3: CASSPPTSGSEYTQYF

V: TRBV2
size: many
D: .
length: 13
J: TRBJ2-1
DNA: TGTGCCAGCAGTGTGTTTAGGGACAATGAGCAGTTCTTC
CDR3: CASSVFRDNEQFF

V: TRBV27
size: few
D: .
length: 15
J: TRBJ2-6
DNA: TGTGCCAGCAGTCAAGGGTTCTCTGGGGCCAACGTCCTGACTTTC
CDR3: CASSQGFSGANVLTF

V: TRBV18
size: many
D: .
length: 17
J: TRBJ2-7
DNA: TGTGCCAGCTCACAAGACGATAAGAGTTCAATCTCCTACGAGCAGTACTTC
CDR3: CASSQDDKSSISYEQYF

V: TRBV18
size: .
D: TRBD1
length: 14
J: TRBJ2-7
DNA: TGTGCCAGCTCACCGACAGGGGTCCCCTACGGGCAGTACTTC
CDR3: CASSPTGVPYGQYF